The sequence of this T cell receptor (beta chain) was determined in a study of blood T cell repertoires in COVID-19. Study details: Samples of COVID-19 (acute and convalescent) were obtained from the United States, Italy and Spain. T cells, B-cell-depleted T cells, or PBMCs provided the cDNA or gDNA that served as material.

The table came from immunoSEQ multiplex PCR; TCRdb's copy has only in-frame clones and leaves some out. The sample includes about 50,000 clones, about 84% of them seen just once. Sequencing used peripheral blood. This sequence was found in a woman aged 60-70 years with acute or convalescent COVID-19.

The CDR3 DNA reads TGTGCCAGCAGCTTCCCTTCCGGGGGCACAGATACGCAGTATTTT. This translates into CASSFPSGGTDTQYF. The chain joins TRBV5-4 to TRBJ2-3; D may be TRBD2 (5 bases). V lost 2 bases and J 1 base, leaving 11 bases between the germline ends. This CDR3 has 15 residues. CDR1 is SGHNT, CDR2 YYREEE, per germline (reference sequence).